The T cell receptor (beta chain) described here comes from a study of human T cells and chemical hapten exposure. The library tagged individual cDNA molecules with unique molecular identifiers. TCRdb reprocessed the RACE reads via MiXCR and lists one record per CDR3 protein. This sample carries 95,000 to 150,000 distinct CDR3 sequences, roughly 13% of them seen once, and the ten largest clones take 0.92%. In its sample, this clonotype was seen a few times. As for time point: patch test 1, 2 weeks after DPC sensitization. Treatment reported: therapeutic diphenylcyclopropenone sensitization with weekly scalp DPC. The CDR3 length is 14 residues. CDR1 and CDR2 (germline): ENHRY, SYGVKD. The ends were cut back, 7 bases at V and 2 bases at J, with 13 bases in the middle.

This chain connects TRBV10-3 to TRBJ2-3; no reliable D call. This specimen was whole blood, taken in connection with sensitization to the hapten diphenylcyclopropenone (DPC). This clonotype was obtained from a man younger than 35 with alopecia areata. Some clones in this sample may be carry-over from other donors' samples. Here the CDR3 DNA reads TGTGCCATCACCTCTGGGCAAATCACAGATACGCAGTATTTT. Residues: CAITSGQITDTQYF.